The clone carrying this TCR beta chain came up a few times. The antigen remains unidentified. This sample is part of a study of identical twins. TCRdb reprocessed the 5' RACE reads with MiXCR, giving one entry per CDR3 protein. Of about 790,000 distinct CDR3 sequences listed, about 18% are singletons. Deletions cut 1 base from V and 3 bases from J, with 13 bases between. The CDR3 length is 17 residues. The germline V gene has CDR1 SGHDN and CDR2 FVKESK. Study-wide points: Findings came from cross-sectional statistics, without long-term follow-up of donors.

These data also featured in a second study, about T cells expressing NK-cell markers.

The specimen was PBMCs. This TCR was recovered from a woman aged 18-30 years in good health. The rearrangement uses TRBV14 and TRBJ1-6, with D hard to call. DNA for the CDR3: TGTGCCAGCAGCCAAGGGCACTCCAGGATCTATAATTCACCCCTCCACTTT. Amino acids: CASSQGHSRIYNSPLHF.